Listed here are 8 T cell receptor beta chains from one sample, sequenced in a study of blood T cell repertoires in COVID-19. Assay used: immunoSEQ multiplex PCR; TCRdb lists only in-frame clones, some missing. The table records about 150,000 clones, roughly 84% of them present only once. The sequenced sample consisted of peripheral blood. These TCRs come from a woman in her sixties with COVID-19, enrolled during active disease.

About this clone itself: The same CDR3 is also encoded by other DNA sequences in this sample. The chain couples TRBV11-3 to TRBJ2-3; D gene unclear. Germline CDR1 SGHNT, CDR2 YENEEA. The CDR3 length is 15 residues. Trimming took 1 base from V and 0 from J, leaving 8 bases between them. CDR3 region: CASSLGGSSTDTQYF. The CDR3 DNA reads as TGTGCCAGCAGCTTAGGCGGTTCTAGCACAGATACGCAGTATTTT.

V usage is TRBV11-2 and J usage is TRBJ1-3; 12 bases are shared with TRBD1. CDR1 is SGHAT, CDR2 FQNNGV, per germline. CDR3 length equals 16 residues. The junction had 2 bases not matched to a gene; V was cut back by 1 base and J by 4 bases. CDR3 nucleotides: TGTGCCAGCAGCTTAGCGGGACAGGGGGCCGGAAACACCATATATTTT. It yields the protein CASSLAGQGAGNTIYF. Using reference TRBV11-2 and TRBJ1-3 for the parts outside the CDR3, the full variable domain is EAGVAQSPRYKIIEKRQSVAFWCNPISGHATLYWYQQILGQGPKLLIQFQNNGVVDDSQLPKDRFSAERLKGVDSTLKIQPAKLEDSAVYLCASSLAGQGAGNTIYFGEGSWLTVV.

The rearrangement links TRBV19 to TRBJ1-5, with unresolved D. Germline V CDR1 and CDR2: LNHDA, SQIVND (reference sequence). V was shortened by 3 bases and J by 3 bases, with 9 bases between the two germline ends. There are 14 residues in the CDR3. This chain's CDR3 is CASSMGRFNQPQHF. The DNA of the CDR3 is TGTGCCAGTAGTATGGGCCGATTCAATCAGCCCCAGCATTTT.

The chain carries TRBV6-5 and TRBJ1-6, with D unclear. Per germline, CDR1 MNHEY and CDR2 SVGAGI. The CDR3 extends over 15 amino acids. The V end lost 6 bases, the J end lost 5 bases, and 14 bases lay between the germline ends. The CDR3 DNA reads as TGTGCCAGCAGCCTCGACTGGCGGAATAATTCACCCCTCCACTTT. Amino acids: CASSLDWRNNSPLHF.

J is TRBJ1-1 and V is TRBV9; 9 bases map to TRBD1. Germline CDR1 is SGDLS and CDR2 is YYNGEE. This CDR3 spans 14 amino acids. After removal of 6 bases from V and 5 bases from J, the junction contained 8 bases not matched to a gene. DNA of the CDR3: TGTGCCAGCAATAGGGGACAGGGTCGGACTGAAGCTTTCTTT. Its translation: CASNRGQGRTEAFF.

The chain is built from TRBV7-9 and TRBJ2-5; 8 bases match TRBD1. Germline lookup yields CDR1 SEHNR and CDR2 FQNEAQ (reference sequence). CDR3 length: 16 amino acids. J was trimmed by 5 bases and V by 5 bases; bases with no gene match: 13. Here the CDR3 DNA reads TGTGCCAGCAGCGAGCCGACAGGGGTCGGTTTTGAGACCCAGTACTTC. This gives the protein CASSEPTGVGFETQYF.

This chain uses TRBV29-1 with TRBJ1-2; 7 positions match TRBD1. This CDR3 region has 14 residues. The J segment lost 4 bases and the V segment lost 2 bases, leaving 7 bases of the junction unmatched. Germline CDR1 reads SQVTM; CDR2 reads ANQGSEA. The CDR3 here is CSVEKRGRGYGYTF. CDR3 nucleotide sequence: TGCAGCGTTGAAAAAAGGGGGCGCGGCTATGGCTACACCTTC.

V usage is TRBV7-9 and J usage is TRBJ2-1; 8 bases match TRBD1. The CDR3 is 16 amino acids. With V trimmed by 5 bases and J by 5 bases, 11 bases remained unmatched. Germline CDR1 reads SEHNR; CDR2 reads FQNEAQ (reference sequence). DNA for the CDR3: TGTGCCAGCAGCATCGGGACAGGCCTATACCACAATGAGCAGTTCTTC. Translation gives CASSIGTGLYHNEQFF.